This is a list of T cell receptor beta chains from one sample in a study of CD8 T cells in ankylosing spondylitis. One entry per CDR3 protein, called by TCRdb with MiXCR from the 5' RACE reads. The profile covers 200,000 or so distinct CDR3 sequences, with 13% appearing a single time and roughly 11% taken by the ten largest. The sequenced sample consisted of blood, either unsorted or a sorted T cell fraction (not recorded which). These receptors all stem from a female donor with ankylosing spondylitis or in good health (not recorded which). Each CDR3 is given with its conserved first and last residue. The D gene is left open where the match is weak. A clone size is listed for some rows: how often the clone was seen (once, few, many), or a class if it is expanded.

clone size,V gene,J gene,D gene,CDR3 protein,CDR3 DNA
many,TRBV15,TRBJ1-3,.,CATSRTRSGNTIYF,TGTGCCACCAGCAGAACCCGCTCTGGAAACACCATATATTTT
many,TRBV7-2,TRBJ2-5,.,CASRPLAEETQYF,TGTGCCAGCAGACCACTAGCTGAAGAGACCCAGTACTTC
.,TRBV6-2/TRBV6-3,TRBJ2-1,TRBD1,CASSLRDSSYNEQFF,TGTGCCAGCAGCCTCCGGGACAGTTCCTACAATGAGCAGTTCTTC
many,TRBV7-2,TRBJ1-2,TRBD1,CASRLDRGINYGYTF,TGTGCCAGCAGGCTTGACAGGGGCATAAACTATGGCTACACCTTC
many,TRBV2,TRBJ1-1,.,CASGRGVQPGTEAFF,TGTGCCAGCGGGAGGGGGGTCCAACCCGGCACTGAAGCTTTCTTT
many,TRBV7-9,TRBJ2-7,.,CASSDGASHEQYF,TGTGCCAGCAGCGACGGCGCTTCCCACGAGCAGTACTTC
few,TRBV12-3/TRBV12-4,TRBJ2-1,TRBD2,CASRGTSGSPVSSYNEQFF,TGTGCCAGCAGGGGGACTAGCGGGAGCCCTGTGAGCTCCTACAATGAGCAGTTCTTC
many,TRBV6-5,TRBJ2-2,.,CASSYSGTARNTGELFF,TGTGCCAGCAGTTATTCCGGGACGGCTAGAAACACCGGGGAGCTGTTTTTT
many,TRBV29-1,TRBJ2-7,.,CSVGFGGQGYEQYF,TGCAGCGTTGGCTTTGGGGGTCAAGGCTACGAGCAGTACTTC
.,TRBV7-8,TRBJ2-6,.,CASCPWTGSGANVLTF,TGTGCCAGCTGCCCCTGGACGGGATCTGGGGCCAACGTCCTGACTTTC
many,TRBV19,TRBJ2-2,TRBD2,CASSITSGNTGELFF,TGTGCCAGTAGTATTACTAGCGGTAACACCGGGGAGCTGTTTTTT
.,TRBV5-6,TRBJ2-1,TRBD2,CASSGGFGGTSANYNEQFF,TGTGCCAGCAGCGGGGGATTTGGCGGGACTAGCGCCAACTACAATGAGCAGTTCTTC
many,TRBV5-1,TRBJ1-2,TRBD1,CASSLDGTAYGYTF,TGCGCCAGCAGCTTGGACGGGACAGCTTATGGCTACACCTTC
few,TRBV20-1,TRBJ2-3,TRBD2,CSAEPGLAADTQYF,TGCAGTGCTGAACCGGGACTAGCGGCAGATACGCAGTATTTT
.,TRBV28,TRBJ2-1,.,CASSLISEQFF,TGTGCCAGCAGTTTAATCAGTGAGCAGTTCTTC
.,TRBV9,TRBJ2-5,TRBD1,CASSSQGAEETQYF,TGTGCCAGCAGCTCACAGGGGGCTGAGGAGACCCAGTACTTC
.,TRBV7-2,TRBJ2-4,.,CASSLEAKNIQYF,TGTGCCAGCAGCTTAGAGGCCAAAAACATTCAGTACTTC
many,TRBV7-2,TRBJ2-5,.,CASSLLKETQYF,TGTGCCAGCAGCTTATTAAAAGAGACCCAGTACTTC
many,TRBV7-8,TRBJ2-2,TRBD2,CASSPSGNLNTGELFF,TGTGCCAGCAGCCCAAGCGGGAACCTTAACACCGGGGAGCTGTTTTTT
many,TRBV12-3/TRBV12-4,TRBJ2-2,.,CASSLYTGELFF,TGTGCCAGCAGTCTATACACCGGGGAGCTGTTTTTT
many,TRBV12-3/TRBV12-4,TRBJ2-1,.,CASGRNNEQFF,TGTGCCAGCGGGAGAAACAATGAGCAGTTCTTC
many,TRBV7-9,TRBJ1-5,.,CASSLEGPQPQHF,TGTGCCAGCAGCTTAGAAGGGCCTCAGCCCCAGCATTTT
many,TRBV12-3/TRBV12-4,TRBJ2-7,TRBD2,CASSESGRFSYEQYF,TGTGCCAGCAGTGAGAGCGGGAGGTTCTCCTACGAGCAGTACTTC
many,TRBV20-1,TRBJ2-5,TRBD1,CSARGTAIRETQYF,TGCAGTGCTAGGGGGACAGCAATCCGGGAGACCCAGTACTTC
many,TRBV4-2,TRBJ1-2,.,CASSQDGLGGVNYGYTF,TGTGCCAGCAGCCAAGATGGCTTAGGGGGAGTTAACTATGGCTACACCTTC
few,TRBV27,TRBJ1-2,.,CASSTALGGANYGYTF,TGTGCCAGCAGCACGGCATTAGGGGGGGCTAACTATGGCTACACCTTC
many,TRBV20-1,TRBJ1-3,.,CSAVPADMLGNTIYF,TGCAGTGCTGTTCCTGCAGATATGCTCGGAAACACCATATATTTT
few,TRBV27,TRBJ1-5,.,CASSFWGVSNQPQHF,TGTGCCAGCAGTTTCTGGGGAGTTAGCAATCAGCCCCAGCATTTT
many,TRBV6-2/TRBV6-3,TRBJ2-4,.,CASSPPRSTAKNIQYF,TGTGCCAGCAGTCCACCGCGATCTACAGCCAAAAACATTCAGTACTTC
many,TRBV7-2,TRBJ1-1,.,CASSAKDGYFMNTEAFF,TGTGCCAGCAGCGCCAAGGACGGATACTTCATGAACACTGAAGCTTTCTTT
few,TRBV29-1,TRBJ1-1,.,CSVDRRLNTEAFF,TGCAGCGTTGACAGGAGGTTGAACACTGAAGCTTTCTTT
many,TRBV2,TRBJ2-3,TRBD2,CASSPPGLAVWPSTDTQYF,TGTGCCAGCAGTCCACCGGGACTAGCGGTTTGGCCTAGCACAGATACGCAGTATTTT
many,TRBV12-3/TRBV12-4,TRBJ1-2,.,CASSYRAWNYGYTF,TGTGCCAGCAGTTACAGGGCCTGGAACTATGGCTACACCTTC
many,TRBV29-1,TRBJ1-1,TRBD1,CSAYRGGEAFF,TGCAGCGCTTACAGGGGGGGTGAAGCTTTCTTT
.,TRBV4-3,TRBJ2-3,TRBD2,CASSQALAGVGADTQYF,TGCGCCAGCAGCCAAGCGCTAGCGGGAGTTGGGGCAGATACGCAGTATTTT
many,TRBV9,TRBJ2-2,TRBD2,CASSVNRGGRPLNTGELFF,TGTGCCAGCAGCGTAAATAGGGGCGGGAGACCATTGAACACCGGGGAGCTGTTTTTT
many,TRBV7-3,TRBJ1-1,.,CASSSKGGTEAFF,TGTGCCAGCAGTTCGAAGGGTGGCACTGAAGCTTTCTTT
many,TRBV6-1,TRBJ2-7,TRBD1,CASSVDRVDEQYF,TGTGCCAGCAGTGTAGACAGGGTTGACGAGCAGTACTTC
many,TRBV4-2,TRBJ2-3,.,CASSQDGTAPGGTDTQYF,TGTGCCAGCAGCCAAGATGGGACGGCCCCTGGGGGAACAGATACGCAGTATTTT
.,TRBV10-3,TRBJ2-2,.,CAISLGAVGTGELFF,TGTGCCATCAGTTTGGGTGCGGTTGGGACCGGGGAGCTGTTTTTT
few,TRBV29-1,TRBJ2-1,.,CSATSRNNEQFF,TGCAGCGCTACTAGTCGGAACAATGAGCAGTTCTTC
many,TRBV5-1,TRBJ1-1,.,CASSPPLEGTEAFF,TGCGCCAGCAGCCCTCCACTAGAGGGGACTGAAGCTTTCTTT
.,TRBV19,TRBJ2-2,.,CASSQERSTGELFF,TGTGCCAGTAGTCAAGAGCGGAGCACCGGGGAGCTGTTTTTT
many,TRBV27,TRBJ2-2,TRBD1,CASRQGAYTGELFF,TGTGCCAGCCGACAGGGGGCCTACACCGGGGAGCTGTTTTTT
many,TRBV7-7,TRBJ2-1,TRBD2,CASSSIGREAEQFF,TGTGCTAGCAGCTCCATCGGCCGGGAGGCTGAGCAGTTCTTC
many,TRBV20-1,TRBJ2-3,.,CSAAGRPGTDTQYF,TGCAGTGCAGCAGGGCGACCTGGCACAGATACGCAGTATTTT
.,TRBV20-1,TRBJ2-2,TRBD2,CSARAGGGTGELFF,TGCAGTGCTAGGGCGGGAGGGGGCACCGGGGAGCTGTTTTTT
many,TRBV3-1,TRBJ2-5,.,CASSHPGAKETQYF,TGTGCCAGCAGCCATCCGGGGGCAAAAGAGACCCAGTACTTC